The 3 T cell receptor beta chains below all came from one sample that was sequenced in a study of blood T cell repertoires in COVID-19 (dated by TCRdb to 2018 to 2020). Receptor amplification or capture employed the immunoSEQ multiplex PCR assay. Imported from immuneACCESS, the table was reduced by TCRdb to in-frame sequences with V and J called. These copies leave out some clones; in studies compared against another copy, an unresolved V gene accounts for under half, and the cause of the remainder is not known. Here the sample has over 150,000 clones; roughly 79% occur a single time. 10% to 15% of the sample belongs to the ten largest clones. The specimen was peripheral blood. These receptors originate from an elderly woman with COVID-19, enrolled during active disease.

As DNA, the CDR3 is TGTGCCAGCAGCCAACTAGCGGGGCAGGGCAATGAGCAGTTCTTC. It translates to CASSQLAGQGNEQFF. The chain combines TRBV7-8 with TRBJ2-1; 10 nucleotides align to TRBD2. The CDR3 runs 15 residues. V was pared by 5 bases and J by 6 bases, with 7 bases of the junction left unmatched. Germline lookup yields CDR1 SGHVS and CDR2 FQNEAQ.

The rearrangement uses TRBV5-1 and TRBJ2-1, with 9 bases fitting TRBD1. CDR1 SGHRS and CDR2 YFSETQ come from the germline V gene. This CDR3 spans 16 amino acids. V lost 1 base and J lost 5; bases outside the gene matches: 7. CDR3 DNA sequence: TGCGCCAGCAGCTTGAGGGGACAGGGTTGGGACAATGAGCAGTTCTTC. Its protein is CASSLRGQGWDNEQFF.

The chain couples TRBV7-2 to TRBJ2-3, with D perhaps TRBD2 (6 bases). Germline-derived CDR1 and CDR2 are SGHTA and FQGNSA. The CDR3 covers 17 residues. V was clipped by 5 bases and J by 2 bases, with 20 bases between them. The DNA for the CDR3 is TGTGCCAGCAGCGCCGTCGGAGGGCACCATCTCACAGATACGCAGTATTTT. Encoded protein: CASSAVGGHHLTDTQYF.